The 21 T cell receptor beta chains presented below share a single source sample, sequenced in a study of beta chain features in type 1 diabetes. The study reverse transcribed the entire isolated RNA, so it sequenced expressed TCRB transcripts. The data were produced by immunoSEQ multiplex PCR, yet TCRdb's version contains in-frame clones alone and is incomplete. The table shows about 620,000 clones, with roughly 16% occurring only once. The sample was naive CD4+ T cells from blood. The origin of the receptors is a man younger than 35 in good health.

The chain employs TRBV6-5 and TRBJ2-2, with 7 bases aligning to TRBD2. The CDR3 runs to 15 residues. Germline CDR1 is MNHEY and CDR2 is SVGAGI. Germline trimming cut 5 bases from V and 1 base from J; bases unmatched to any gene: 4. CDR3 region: CASSKQRENTGELFF. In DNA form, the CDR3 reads TGTGCCAGCAGTAAACAGCGGGAGAACACCGGGGAGCTGTTTTTT.

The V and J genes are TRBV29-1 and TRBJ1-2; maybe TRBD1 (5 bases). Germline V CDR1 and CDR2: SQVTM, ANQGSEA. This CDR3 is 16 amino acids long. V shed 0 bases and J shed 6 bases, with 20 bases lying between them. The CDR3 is CSVEDNARANRNGYTF. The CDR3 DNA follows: TGCAGCGTTGAAGATAACGCCAGGGCAAATAGGAATGGCTACACCTTC.

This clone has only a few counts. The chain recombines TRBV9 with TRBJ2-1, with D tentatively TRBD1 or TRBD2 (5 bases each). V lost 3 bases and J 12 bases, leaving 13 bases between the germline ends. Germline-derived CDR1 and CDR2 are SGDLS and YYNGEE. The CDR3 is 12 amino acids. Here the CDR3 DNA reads TGTGCCAGCAGCGCCCGGGACGGTAGGCAGTTCTTC. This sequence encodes CASSARDGRQFF.

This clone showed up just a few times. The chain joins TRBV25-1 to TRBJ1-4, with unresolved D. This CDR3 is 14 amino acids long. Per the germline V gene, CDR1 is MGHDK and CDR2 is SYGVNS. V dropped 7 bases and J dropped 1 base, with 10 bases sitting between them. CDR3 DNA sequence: TGTGCCAGCACTGACCCAAGAACTAATGAAAAACTGTTTTTT. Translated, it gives CASTDPRTNEKLFF.

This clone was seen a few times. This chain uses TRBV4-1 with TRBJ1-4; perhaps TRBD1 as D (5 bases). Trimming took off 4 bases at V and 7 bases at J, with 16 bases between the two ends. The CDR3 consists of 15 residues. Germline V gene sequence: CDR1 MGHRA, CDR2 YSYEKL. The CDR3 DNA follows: TGCGCCAGCAGCCCCACCGGGGCGCTCGGTGAAAAACTGTTTTTT. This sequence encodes CASSPTGALGEKLFF.

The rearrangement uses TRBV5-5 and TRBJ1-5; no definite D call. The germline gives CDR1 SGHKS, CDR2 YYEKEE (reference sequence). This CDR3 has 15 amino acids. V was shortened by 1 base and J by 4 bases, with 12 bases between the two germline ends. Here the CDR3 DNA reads TGTGCCAGCAGCTTGTATATGTGGGGAAATCAGCCCCAGCATTTT. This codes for CASSLYMWGNQPQHF. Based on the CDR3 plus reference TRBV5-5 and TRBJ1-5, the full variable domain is DAGVTQSPTHLIKTRGQQVTLRCSPISGHKSVSWYQQVLGQGPQFIFQYYEKEERGRGNFPDRFSARQFPNYSSELNVNALLLGDSALYLCASSLYMWGNQPQHFGDGTRLSIL.

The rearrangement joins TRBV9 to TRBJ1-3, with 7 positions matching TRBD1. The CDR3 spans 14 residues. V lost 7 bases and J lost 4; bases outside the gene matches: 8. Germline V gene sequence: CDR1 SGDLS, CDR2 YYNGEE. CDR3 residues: CASGRQGPGNTIYF. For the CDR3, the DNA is TGTGCCAGCGGCCGACAGGGTCCCGGAAACACCATATATTTT.

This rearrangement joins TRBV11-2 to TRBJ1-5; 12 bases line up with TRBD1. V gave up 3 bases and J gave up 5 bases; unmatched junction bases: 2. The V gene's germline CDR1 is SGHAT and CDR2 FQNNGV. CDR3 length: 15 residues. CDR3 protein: CASSFGTGGHQPQHF. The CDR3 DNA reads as TGTGCCAGCAGCTTCGGGACAGGGGGCCATCAGCCCCAGCATTTT.

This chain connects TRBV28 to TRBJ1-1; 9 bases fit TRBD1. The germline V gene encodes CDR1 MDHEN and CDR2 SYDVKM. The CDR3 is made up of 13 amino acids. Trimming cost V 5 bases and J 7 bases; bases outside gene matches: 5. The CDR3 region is CASSGRQGVEAFF. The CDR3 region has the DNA TGTGCCAGCAGTGGAAGACAGGGGGTTGAAGCTTTCTTT.

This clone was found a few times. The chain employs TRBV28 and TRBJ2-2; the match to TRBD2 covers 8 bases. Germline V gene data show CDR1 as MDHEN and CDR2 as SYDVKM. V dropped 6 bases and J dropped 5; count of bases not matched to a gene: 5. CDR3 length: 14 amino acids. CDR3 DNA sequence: TGTGCCAGCAGCCAAAGCGGGGGTACCGGGGAGCTGTTTTTT. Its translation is CASSQSGGTGELFF. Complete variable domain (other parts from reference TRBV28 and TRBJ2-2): DVKVTQSSRYLVKRTGEKVFLECVQDMDHENMFWYRQDPGLGLRLIYFSYDVKMKEKGDIPEGYSVSREKKERFSLILESASTNQTSMYLCASSQSGGTGELFFGEGSRLTVL.

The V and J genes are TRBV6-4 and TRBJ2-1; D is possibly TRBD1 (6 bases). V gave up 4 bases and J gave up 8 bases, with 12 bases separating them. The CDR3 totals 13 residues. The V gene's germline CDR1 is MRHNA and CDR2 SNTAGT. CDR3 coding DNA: TGTGCCAGCAGTGTCGAACAGGGCGATGAGCAGTTCTTC. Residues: CASSVEQGDEQFF.

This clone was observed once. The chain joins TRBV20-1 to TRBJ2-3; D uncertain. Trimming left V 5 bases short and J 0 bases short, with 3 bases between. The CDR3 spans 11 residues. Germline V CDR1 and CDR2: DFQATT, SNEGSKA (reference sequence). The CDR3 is CSAYSTDTQYF. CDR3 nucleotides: TGCAGTGCTTACAGCACAGATACGCAGTATTTT.

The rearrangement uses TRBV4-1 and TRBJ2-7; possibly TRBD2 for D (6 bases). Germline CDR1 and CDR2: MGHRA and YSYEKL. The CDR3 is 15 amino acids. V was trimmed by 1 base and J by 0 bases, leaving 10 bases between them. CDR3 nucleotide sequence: TGCGCCAGCAGCCAAGGGGGACTCATCTCCTACGAGCAGTACTTC. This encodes CASSQGGLISYEQYF.

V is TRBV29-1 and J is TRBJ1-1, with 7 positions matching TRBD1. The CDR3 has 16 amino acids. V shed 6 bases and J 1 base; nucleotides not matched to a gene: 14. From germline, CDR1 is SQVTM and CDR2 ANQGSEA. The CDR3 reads CSVHIPTGVGNTEAFF. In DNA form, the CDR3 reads TGCAGCGTCCACATCCCCACAGGGGTGGGGAACACTGAAGCTTTCTTT.

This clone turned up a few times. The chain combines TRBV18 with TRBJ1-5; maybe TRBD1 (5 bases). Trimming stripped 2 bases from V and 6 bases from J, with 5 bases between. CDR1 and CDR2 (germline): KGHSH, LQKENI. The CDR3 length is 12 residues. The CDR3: CASSPGGQPQHF. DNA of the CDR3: TGTGCCAGCTCACCAGGGGGTCAGCCCCAGCATTTT.

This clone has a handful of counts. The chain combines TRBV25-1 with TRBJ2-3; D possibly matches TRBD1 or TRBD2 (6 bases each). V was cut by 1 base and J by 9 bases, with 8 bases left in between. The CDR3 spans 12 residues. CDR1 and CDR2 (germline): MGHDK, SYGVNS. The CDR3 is CASSEFGGTQYF. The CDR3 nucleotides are TGTGCCAGCAGTGAATTCGGGGGCACGCAGTATTTT. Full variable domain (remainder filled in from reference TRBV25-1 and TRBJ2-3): EADIYQTPRYLVIGTGKKITLECSQTMGHDKMYWYQQDPGMELHLIHYSYGVNSTEKGDLSSESTVSRIRTEHFPLTLESARPSHTSQYLCASSEFGGTQYFGPGTRLTVL.

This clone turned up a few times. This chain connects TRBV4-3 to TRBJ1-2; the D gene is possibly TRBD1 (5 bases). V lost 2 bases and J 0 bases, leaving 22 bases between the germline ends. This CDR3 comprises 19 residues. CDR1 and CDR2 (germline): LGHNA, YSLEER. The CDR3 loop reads CASSQLKLTGQGSNYGYTF. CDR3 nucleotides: TGCGCCAGCAGCCAATTAAAACTAACCGGGCAGGGATCTAACTATGGCTACACCTTC.

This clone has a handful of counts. CDR3 amino acids: CARTGIANTGELFF. The CDR3 nucleotides read TGTGCCAGGACAGGGATAGCGAACACCGGGGAGCTGTTTTTT. V is TRBV2 and J is TRBJ2-2; TRBD1 agrees at 7 bases. Trimming removed 9 bases from V and 0 bases from J; junction bases left unmatched: 4. This CDR3 is 14 amino acids long. CDR1 and CDR2 from the germline V gene are SNHLY and FYNNEI.

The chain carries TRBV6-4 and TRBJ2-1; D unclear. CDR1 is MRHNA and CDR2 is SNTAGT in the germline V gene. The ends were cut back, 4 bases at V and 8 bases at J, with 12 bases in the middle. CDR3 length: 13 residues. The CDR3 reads CASSVEQSDEQFF. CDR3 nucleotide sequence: TGTGCCAGCAGTGTGGAGCAAAGTGATGAGCAGTTCTTC.

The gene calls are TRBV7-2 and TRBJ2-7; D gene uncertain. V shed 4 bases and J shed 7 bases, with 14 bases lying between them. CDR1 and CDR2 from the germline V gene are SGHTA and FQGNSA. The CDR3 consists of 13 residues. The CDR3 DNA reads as TGTGCCAGCAGCTCGCGCGGCCCCCTGGAGCAGTACTTC. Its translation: CASSSRGPLEQYF.

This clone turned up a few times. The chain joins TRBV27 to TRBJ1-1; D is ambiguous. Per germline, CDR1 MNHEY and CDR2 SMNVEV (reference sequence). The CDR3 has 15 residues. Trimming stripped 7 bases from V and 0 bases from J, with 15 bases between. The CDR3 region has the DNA TGTGCCAGCACCCCTCGGGCCGGGCTGAACACTGAAGCTTTCTTT. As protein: CASTPRAGLNTEAFF.